What follows are 28 T cell receptor beta chains derived from one specimen sequenced in a study of T cells after yellow fever vaccination. TCRdb re-derived calls from the 5' RACE reads in MiXCR, one entry per CDR3 protein. The repertoire includes roughly 26,000 distinct CDR3 sequences, 4.5% to 7% of them detected once, and about 12% sits in the top ten. Sample: PBMCs, either bulk or a sorted T-cell subset (CD4+, CD8+, memory, or dextramer-sorted; not recorded which), taken 15 days after the yellow fever booster vaccination. The receptors originated from a man between 25 and 39 years old who received the YFV17D yellow fever vaccine.

This clonotype was picked up many times. This chain links TRBV20-1 with TRBJ2-5; D not certain. Germline V gene lookup returns CDR1 DFQATT and CDR2 SNEGSKA (reference sequence). V gave up 0 bases and J gave up 5 bases, with 13 bases separating them. The CDR3 runs to 14 residues. CDR3 sequence (DNA): TGCAGTGCTAGAGATGGTGGCAGTAGGGAGACCCAGTACTTC. Its translation is CSARDGGSRETQYF.

Many counts were recorded for this clonotype. DNA for the CDR3: TGTGCCAGCAGCCCCCGACTAGCGGGAGACTACGAGCAGTACTTC. The encoded protein is CASSPRLAGDYEQYF. The chain uses TRBV7-8 and TRBJ2-7, with 12 bases lining up with TRBD2. This CDR3 has 15 amino acids. Per germline, CDR1 SGHVS and CDR2 FQNEAQ. V dropped 5 bases and J dropped 3; count of bases not matched to a gene: 5. The complete variable domain, with remaining parts taken from reference TRBV7-8 and TRBJ2-7, reads GAGVSQSPRYKVAKRGQDVALRCDPISGHVSLFWYQQALGQGPEFLTYFQNEAQLDKSGLPSDRFFAERPEGSVSTLKIQRTQQEDSAVYLCASSPRLAGDYEQYFGPGTRLTVT.

This clonotype showed up many times. The chain uses TRBV7-2 and TRBJ2-1; D might be TRBD2 (5 bases). CDR1 and CDR2 (germline): SGHTA, FQGNSA. The CDR3 is 15 amino acids. Trimming removed 4 bases from V and 5 bases from J, with 15 bases in between. CDR3 sequence: CASSSARTGHNEQFF. The DNA for the CDR3 is TGTGCCAGCAGCTCAGCACGGACTGGCCACAATGAGCAGTTCTTC.

This clonotype was seen ten or more times. This chain connects TRBV6-5 to TRBJ1-1; D is uncertain. CDR1 and CDR2 (germline): MNHEY, SVGAGI. The V end was cut by 7 bases, the J end by 1 base, with 10 bases between. This CDR3 is built from 13 residues. The CDR3 is CASTYGENTEAFF. The CDR3 DNA follows: TGTGCCAGCACCTATGGGGAGAACACTGAAGCTTTCTTT.

This clonotype was seen many times. J is TRBJ2-6 and V is TRBV7-2, with D unresolved. The CDR3 covers 16 residues. Germline lookup yields CDR1 SGHTA and CDR2 FQGNSA. The V end was cut by 1 base, the J end by 2 bases, with 9 bases between. The CDR3 loop is CASSLVGRPGANVLTF. The DNA of the CDR3 is TGTGCCAGCAGCTTAGTCGGCAGGCCTGGGGCCAACGTCCTGACTTTC.

This clonotype was seen repeatedly, ten times or more. The chain joins TRBV5-1 to TRBJ2-5; a weak D match, TRBD2 (6 bases). Germline CDR1 is SGHRS and CDR2 is YFSETQ. Trimming shortened V by 4 bases and J by 3 bases, and 16 bases separated the two germline ends. The CDR3 covers 15 residues. The CDR3: CASSPRGSGKETQYF. CDR3 nucleotides: TGCGCCAGCAGCCCCCGGGGTAGCGGCAAAGAGACCCAGTACTTC.

Comment on this clonotype: This clone may be a read error of a much larger clone one base away. The J gene is TRBJ1-2, the V gene TRBV20-1; D unclear. Deletions cut 0 bases from V and 9 bases from J, with 20 bases between. The CDR3 has 15 residues. Germline V gives CDR1 DFQATT, CDR2 SNEGSKA (reference sequence). The CDR3 is CSARDPAGRLGSYTF. The CDR3 DNA reads as TGCAGTGCTAGAGATCCAGCCGGGCGGTTGGGTAGCTACACCTTC.

The chain carries TRBV6-6 and TRBJ2-7, with D possibly matching TRBD1 (6 bases). CDR1 is MNHNY and CDR2 is SVGAGI in the germline V gene (reference sequence). The CDR3 has 13 residues. The ends were cut back, 8 bases at V and 5 bases at J, with 16 bases in the middle. CDR3 sequence reads: CASEEQGWDEQYF. DNA of the CDR3: TGTGCCAGCGAGGAGCAGGGGTGGGACGAGCAGTACTTC.

This clonotype occurred many times. The chain joins TRBV5-1 to TRBJ2-3, with 9 nucleotides matching TRBD1. Trimming at V came to 6 bases and at J to 9 bases, leaving 14 bases not matched to a gene. Germline CDR1 reads SGHRS; CDR2 reads YFSETQ. The CDR3 runs to 15 residues. The chain's CDR3 is CASKSGTGNLQTQYF. CDR3 nucleotide sequence: TGCGCCAGCAAAAGCGGGACAGGGAATTTGCAGACGCAGTATTTT. Based on the CDR3 plus reference TRBV5-1 and TRBJ2-3, the full variable domain is KAGVTQTPRYLIKTRGQQVTLSCSPISGHRSVSWYQQTPGQGLQFLFEYFSETQRNKGNFPGRFSGRQFSNSRSEMNVSTLELGDSALYLCASKSGTGNLQTQYFGPGTRLTVL.

Ten or more counts support this clonotype. This sequence joins TRBV20-1 and TRBJ1-2, with TRBD1 identical over 7 bases. CDR1 is DFQATT, CDR2 SNEGSKA, per germline (reference sequence). Trimming at V came to 4 bases and at J to 6 bases, leaving 14 bases not matched to a gene. The CDR3 length is 15 residues. The CDR3 bases are TGCAGTGCTATACCCACAGGGGACGATTGGGATGGCTACACCTTC. Its translation: CSAIPTGDDWDGYTF.

This clonotype has ten or more counts. V gene TRBV20-1 combines with J gene TRBJ1-3; D gene ambiguous. Trimming shortened V by 6 bases and J by 1 base, and 10 bases separated the two germline ends. Germline V gives CDR1 DFQATT, CDR2 SNEGSKA (reference sequence). The CDR3 loop spans 13 amino acids. The CDR3 sequence: CSAPMRSGNTIYF. The CDR3 bases are TGCAGTGCCCCCATGAGGTCTGGAAACACCATATATTTT.

This clonotype was observed many times. V is TRBV11-2 and J is TRBJ2-3; D gene unclear. Germline values: CDR1 SGHAT, CDR2 FQNNGV. CDR3 length: 15 residues. Trimming cost V 4 bases and J 0 bases, with 11 bases left between them. Here the CDR3 DNA reads TGTGCCAGCAGCTCCCAGGTGGGCAGCACAGATACGCAGTATTTT. This codes for CASSSQVGSTDTQYF.

This clonotype was detected many times. The chain combines TRBV6-5 with TRBJ1-2; possibly TRBD1 for D (5 bases). This CDR3 is built from 15 residues. The germline CDR1 and CDR2 sequences are MNHEY and SVGAGI. V was cut by 7 bases and J by 3 bases, with 18 bases left in between. CDR3 DNA sequence: TGTGCCAGCACCCAACGCGGCAGGGCTTACTATGGCTACACCTTC. It codes for CASTQRGRAYYGYTF.

This clonotype was picked up many times. V and J are TRBV6-5 and TRBJ2-7; D is tentatively TRBD1 or TRBD2 (6 bases each). The CDR3 covers 14 residues. From germline, CDR1 is MNHEY and CDR2 SVGAGI. V was clipped by 2 bases and J by 6 bases, with 14 bases between them. In DNA, the CDR3 is TGTGCCAGCAGTTACAAGCCCAGGGGAGGCGAGCAGTACTTC. This gives the protein CASSYKPRGGEQYF.

Turning to this clonotype: This may arise from a read error, as a much more abundant clone is one base away. The chain combines TRBV20-1 with TRBJ1-6; a weak D match, TRBD1 (6 bases). Trimming pared 6 bases from V and 8 bases from J, leaving 14 bases between. Germline V gene lookup returns CDR1 DFQATT and CDR2 SNEGSKA (reference sequence). The CDR3 runs to 13 residues. CDR3 coding DNA: TGCAGTGCCAGGGGCCGTCCCGATTCACCCCTCCACTTT. This gives the protein CSARGRPDSPLHF.

This clonotype has at least ten counts. The chain couples TRBV7-9 to TRBJ1-6; D call uncertain. CDR1 SEHNR and CDR2 FQNEAQ come from the germline V gene (reference sequence). Trimming took off 0 bases at V and 14 bases at J, with 5 bases between the two ends. The CDR3 runs to 11 residues. CDR3 bases: TGTGCCAGCAGCTTAGCCGACACCCTCCACTTT. Amino acid sequence: CASSLADTLHF.

This clonotype was counted ten times or more. This sequence joins TRBV12-3 or TRBV12-4 and TRBJ2-2; a possible D gene is TRBD2 (5 bases). This CDR3 is 14 amino acids long. V lost 6 bases and J lost 2, with 10 bases in between. The CDR3, as DNA: TGTGCCAGCAGGGAAGGACTTAACACCGGGGAGCTGTTTTTT. Translating gives CASREGLNTGELFF.

In its sample, this clonotype was seen many times. This sequence joins TRBV7-9 and TRBJ1-2; TRBD1 might be the D (6 bases). The CDR3 is 13 residues long. Per the germline V gene, CDR1 is SEHNR and CDR2 is FQNEAQ (reference sequence). V lost 6 bases to trimming and J lost 2 bases, with 10 bases between them. The CDR3 DNA reads TGTGCCAGCAGTGGACAGCTGAACTATGGCTACACCTTC. This encodes CASSGQLNYGYTF.

In this sample, this clonotype turned up many times. CDR3 in DNA: TGTGCCAGCAGCGCTCGGACCGAACTTTCCAATGAGCAGTTCTTC. Its protein is CASSARTELSNEQFF. This sequence joins TRBV9 and TRBJ2-1; D not resolved. V lost 3 bases to trimming and J lost 6 bases, with 16 bases between them. CDR1 is SGDLS and CDR2 is YYNGEE in the germline V gene. The CDR3 is 15 amino acids.

The chain has TRBV24-1 and TRBJ2-1, with 10 bases lining up with TRBD1. The V segment lost 8 bases and the J segment 6 bases; nucleotides outside the gene matches: 9. The germline gives CDR1 KGHDR, CDR2 SFDVKD. The CDR3 is 15 amino acids. The CDR3 loop is CATKPGQGNPNEQFF. CDR3 nucleotides: TGTGCCACCAAGCCGGGACAGGGGAATCCCAATGAGCAGTTCTTC.

This clonotype appeared many times. This rearrangement joins TRBV11-2 to TRBJ1-4; the D is unclear. The CDR3 totals 15 residues. V lost 5 bases and J lost 8, with 18 bases in between. The germline V gene encodes CDR1 SGHAT and CDR2 FQNNGV. CDR3 region: CASSNPGGRTEKLFF. The CDR3 coding sequence is TGTGCCAGCAGCAACCCAGGAGGTCGTACGGAAAAACTGTTTTTT. The whole variable domain, remainder taken from reference TRBV11-2 and TRBJ1-4, is EAGVAQSPRYKIIEKRQSVAFWCNPISGHATLYWYQQILGQGPKLLIQFQNNGVVDDSQLPKDRFSAERLKGVDSTLKIQPAKLEDSAVYLCASSNPGGRTEKLFFGSGTQLSVL.

This clonotype was counted ten times or more. The rearrangement joins TRBV20-1 to TRBJ2-3; maybe TRBD2 (6 bases). The CDR3 length is 15 residues. The V gene lost 4 bases and the J gene lost 8 bases, with 22 bases spanning the gap. From germline, CDR1 is DFQATT and CDR2 SNEGSKA (reference sequence). CDR3 in DNA: TGCAGTGCTAACCCCGCGGGACCTTCCTCCGGTACGCAGTATTTT. Residues: CSANPAGPSSGTQYF.

This clonotype was counted ten times or more. The chain has TRBV20-1 and TRBJ1-1; 7 nucleotides align to TRBD1. This CDR3 region has 13 residues. Germline V gene data show CDR1 as DFQATT and CDR2 as SNEGSKA (reference sequence). V gave up 3 bases and J gave up 4 bases; unmatched junction bases: 5. CDR3 residues: CSARDRRGTEAFF. CDR3 coding DNA: TGCAGTGCTAGGGACAGGCGGGGCACTGAAGCTTTCTTT.

Comment on this clonotype: Since a much larger clone is just one base distant, this may be a read error. The chain links TRBV6-1 to TRBJ1-2, with D possibly being TRBD1 (6 bases). This CDR3 comprises 14 residues. CDR1 is MNHNS, CDR2 SASEGT, per germline. V lost 6 bases and J lost 8, with 19 bases in between. DNA of the CDR3: TGTGCCAGCAGCAACGACAGGTCCCGAGGGGGCTACACCTTC. It specifies CASSNDRSRGGYTF.

This clonotype was found many times. The J gene is TRBJ2-5, the V gene TRBV7-2, with 7 bases identical to TRBD2. The length of the CDR3 is 14 residues. The ends lost 3 bases at V and 5 bases at J; junction bases unmatched: 6. Germline values: CDR1 SGHTA, CDR2 FQGNSA. CDR3 nucleotide sequence: TGTGCCAGCAGCTTCGACGGGAGGCGGGAGACCCAGTACTTC. Translation: CASSFDGRRETQYF.

This clonotype was detected ten times or more. This rearrangement joins TRBV7-2 to TRBJ1-2; 10 positions match TRBD1. J gave up 7 bases and V 5 bases, and 7 bases lay outside the gene matches. Germline V gene lookup returns CDR1 SGHTA and CDR2 FQGNSA. This CDR3 has 14 amino acids. CDR3 in DNA: TGTGCCAGCAGCACCGGGACAGGGGAAGTTGGCTACACCTTC. Translated, it gives CASSTGTGEVGYTF.

The rearrangement joins TRBV6-5 to TRBJ2-3; 7 nucleotides align to TRBD1. Germline CDR1 is MNHEY and CDR2 is SVGAGI. The V and J ends lost 4 bases and 0 bases, in that order; junction bases with no gene match: 4. This CDR3 comprises 15 residues. CDR3 sequence reads: CASSSWDRSTDTQYF. The CDR3 DNA reads TGTGCCAGCAGTTCCTGGGACAGAAGCACAGATACGCAGTATTTT.

This clonotype was counted ten times or more. This chain connects TRBV4-3 to TRBJ2-1, with 9 positions matching TRBD2. Germline V gives CDR1 LGHNA, CDR2 YSLEER. J gave up 8 bases and V 1 base, and 3 bases lay outside the gene matches. The CDR3 length is 14 residues. CDR3 nucleotides: TGCGCCAGCAGCCAAGGGACTAGCGTCGATGAGCAGTTCTTC. It specifies CASSQGTSVDEQFF.